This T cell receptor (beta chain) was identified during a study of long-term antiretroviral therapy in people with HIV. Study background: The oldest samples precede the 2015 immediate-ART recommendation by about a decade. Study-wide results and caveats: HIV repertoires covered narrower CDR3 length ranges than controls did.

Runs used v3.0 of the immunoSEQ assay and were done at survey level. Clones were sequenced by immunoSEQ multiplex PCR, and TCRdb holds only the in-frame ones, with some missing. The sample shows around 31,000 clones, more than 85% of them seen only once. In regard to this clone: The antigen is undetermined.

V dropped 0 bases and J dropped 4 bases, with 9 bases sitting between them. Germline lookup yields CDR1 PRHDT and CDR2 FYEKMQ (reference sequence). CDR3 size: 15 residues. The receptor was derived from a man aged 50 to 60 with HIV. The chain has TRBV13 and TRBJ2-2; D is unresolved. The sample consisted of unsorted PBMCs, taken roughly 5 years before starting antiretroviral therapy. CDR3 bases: TGTGCCAGCAGCTTAGGGCAGACTTCCACCGGGGAGCTGTTTTTT. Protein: CASSLGQTSTGELFF.